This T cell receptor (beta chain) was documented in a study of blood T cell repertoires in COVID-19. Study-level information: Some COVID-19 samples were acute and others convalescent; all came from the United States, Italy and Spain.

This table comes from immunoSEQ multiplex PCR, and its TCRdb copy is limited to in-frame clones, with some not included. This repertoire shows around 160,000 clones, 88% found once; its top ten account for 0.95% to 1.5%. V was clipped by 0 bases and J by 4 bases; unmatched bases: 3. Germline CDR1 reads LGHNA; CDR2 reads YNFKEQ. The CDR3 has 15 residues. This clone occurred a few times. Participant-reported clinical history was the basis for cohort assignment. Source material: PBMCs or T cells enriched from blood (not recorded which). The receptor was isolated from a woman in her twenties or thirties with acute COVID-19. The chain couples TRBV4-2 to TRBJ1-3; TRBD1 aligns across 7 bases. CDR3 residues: CASSQDVGQGNTIYF. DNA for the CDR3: TGTGCCAGCAGCCAAGATGTGGGACAGGGAAACACCATATATTTT.